This T cell receptor beta chain was captured in a study of CD8 T cells in Susac syndrome. RNA was extracted with the RNeasy kit, and a quantity of about 0.5 to 1 ug was reverse transcribed using random hexamers. TCRdb fed the immunoSEQ multiplex PCR reads into MiXCR, producing one record per CDR3 protein. The sample includes some 120,000 distinct CDR3 sequences, approximately 90% of them seen just once. Trimming took off 6 bases at V and 1 base at J, with 11 bases between the two ends. There are 14 residues in the CDR3. Germline CDR1 SEHNR, CDR2 FQNEAQ (reference sequence). This rearrangement joins TRBV7-9 to TRBJ2-3; D may be TRBD1 or TRBD2 (5 bases each). Sequenced sample: CD8+ T cells from PBMCs. The clonotype was recovered from a human donor with multiple sclerosis. The CDR3 protein is CASSQRDRTDTQYF. The DNA for the CDR3 is TGTGCCAGCAGTCAACGGGACCGCACAGATACGCAGTATTTT.